The 13 T cell receptor beta chains below all came from one sample that was sequenced in a study of OX40 agonist ivuxolimab in advanced cancers. Assay: immunoSEQ multiplex PCR; the TCRdb copy retains only in-frame clones and omits some. The sample includes around 63,000 clones, over 75% of them seen just once. The sequenced sample was CD4+ or CD8+ T cells sorted from blood, obtained in a trial of the OX40 agonist ivuxolimab. The receptor source for this set is an adult with an advanced solid tumor such as melanoma, head and neck, liver or kidney cancer.

The gene calls are TRBV19 and TRBJ1-1, with TRBD1 matching 9 bases. V shed 5 bases and J 4 bases; nucleotides not matched to a gene: 5. Germline V gives CDR1 LNHDA, CDR2 SQIVND (reference sequence). The CDR3 is 14 residues long. As DNA, the CDR3 is TGTGCCAGTAGTTTCACAGGGGGCGGCACTGAAGCTTTCTTT. The encoded protein is CASSFTGGGTEAFF.

The rearrangement uses TRBV11-2 and TRBJ1-6; D not resolved. The length of the CDR3 is 13 residues. Trimming cost V 1 base and J 7 bases, with 5 bases left between them. Germline CDR1 reads SGHAT; CDR2 reads FQNNGV. The CDR3 spells CASSLVANSPLHF. The CDR3 DNA reads as TGTGCCAGCAGCTTAGTGGCCAATTCACCCCTCCACTTT.

The chain uses TRBV5-1 and TRBJ1-1; TRBD1 aligns across 7 bases. The ends lost 0 bases at V and 2 bases at J; junction bases unmatched: 4. CDR1 is SGHRS, CDR2 YFSETQ, per germline. The CDR3 sequence is 15 residues long. The CDR3 DNA sequence: TGCGCCAGCAGCTTGGTCCCAGGGGGAAACACTGAAGCTTTCTTT. Its translation is CASSLVPGGNTEAFF.

V is TRBV6-6 and J is TRBJ1-6; TRBD1 matches at 10 bases. This CDR3 is built from 16 residues. V gave up 5 bases and J gave up 9 bases; unmatched junction bases: 10. CDR1 is MNHNY, CDR2 SVGAGI, per germline (reference sequence). CDR3 in DNA: TGTGCCAGCAGTCCGGACAGGGGGGGGACAGGTTCACCCCTCCACTTT. It translates to CASSPDRGGTGSPLHF.

V is TRBV19 and J is TRBJ2-7, with 7 bases lining up with TRBD1. Trimming took 5 bases from V and 2 from J; bases not matched to a gene: 6. Germline CDR1 is LNHDA and CDR2 is SQIVND (reference sequence). The CDR3 spans 14 residues. DNA for the CDR3: TGTGCCAGTAGTTCGGACAGGCCCCCCTACGAGCAGTACTTC. Its protein product is CASSSDRPPYEQYF.

J is TRBJ2-5 and V is TRBV10-3; D tentatively reads TRBD1 or TRBD2 (5 bases each). The J call may be faulty, since TRBJ2-7 better matches the DNA end. Germline lookup yields CDR1 ENHRY and CDR2 SYGVKD. This CDR3 contains 13 residues. The DNA for the CDR3 is TGTGCCATCAGTGTGGGACCGGGGTCCGAGCAGTACTTC. Amino acid sequence: CAISVGPGSEQYF.

This clone was counted once. CDR3 protein: CASSRGTGIRTQYF. CDR3 bases: TGCGCCAGCAGCCGAGGGACAGGGATAAGGACCCAGTACTTC. V usage is TRBV5-1 and J usage is TRBJ2-5; 9 nucleotides align to TRBD1. Germline CDR1 and CDR2: SGHRS and YFSETQ. Unmatched junction bases numbered 8, after V lost 4 bases and J lost 7 bases. The CDR3 runs 14 residues.

Written as DNA, the CDR3 is TGTGCCAGCAGTGACCACTCCGACAGGGTTCGCAATGAGCAGTTCTTC. Translation: CASSDHSDRVRNEQFF. The chain is built from TRBV6-4 and TRBJ2-1, with TRBD1 matching 7 bases. The germline gives CDR1 MRHNA, CDR2 SNTAGT. The CDR3 consists of 16 residues. V shed 2 bases, J shed 6 bases, and the junction held 10 bases outside the gene matches.

This rearrangement joins TRBV13 to TRBJ2-5; D remains ambiguous. Germline CDR1 and CDR2: PRHDT and FYEKMQ (reference sequence). The CDR3 runs to 10 residues. Between the trimmed V and J ends, which lost 1 base and 6 bases, there was a span of 0 bases. CDR3 coding DNA: TGTGCCAGCAGCTTAGAGACCCAGTACTTC. It yields the protein CASSLETQYF.

V gene TRBV20-1 combines with J gene TRBJ2-5; D is unresolved. The J call could be wrong; TRBJ2-7 is a better fit for the DNA end. Looked up from germline, CDR1 is DFQATT and CDR2 is SNEGSKA (reference sequence). This CDR3 is 11 amino acids long. CDR3 amino acids: CSVTTAYEQYF. CDR3 sequence (DNA): TGCAGTGTAACCACTGCCTACGAGCAGTACTTC.

The chain recombines TRBV7-2 with TRBJ1-3; D not certain. V was trimmed by 7 bases and J by 0 bases, leaving 16 bases between them. This CDR3 region has 16 residues. The germline V gene has CDR1 SGHTA and CDR2 FQGNSA. The CDR3 loop is CASTSLKISSGNTIYF. As DNA, the CDR3 is TGTGCCAGCACCTCCCTTAAGATTAGCTCTGGAAACACCATATATTTT.

This rearrangement joins TRBV19 to TRBJ1-3; 9 bases match TRBD1. Germline CDR1 and CDR2: LNHDA and SQIVND (reference sequence). Trimming removed 6 bases from V and 5 bases from J; junction bases left unmatched: 5. The CDR3 covers 14 residues. Here the CDR3 DNA reads TGTGCCAGTAGATCGGACAGGGGAAGAAACACCATATATTTT. This sequence encodes CASRSDRGRNTIYF.

The chain joins TRBV5-4 to TRBJ2-5, with TRBD2 identical over 14 bases. The CDR3 has 16 residues. CDR1 and CDR2 (germline): SGHNT, YYREEE (reference sequence). J lost 4 bases, V lost 4 bases, and 6 bases had no gene match. CDR3 region: CASSAGTSGSGETQYF. The CDR3 DNA sequence: TGTGCCAGCAGCGCAGGGACTAGCGGGAGTGGAGAGACCCAGTACTTC.